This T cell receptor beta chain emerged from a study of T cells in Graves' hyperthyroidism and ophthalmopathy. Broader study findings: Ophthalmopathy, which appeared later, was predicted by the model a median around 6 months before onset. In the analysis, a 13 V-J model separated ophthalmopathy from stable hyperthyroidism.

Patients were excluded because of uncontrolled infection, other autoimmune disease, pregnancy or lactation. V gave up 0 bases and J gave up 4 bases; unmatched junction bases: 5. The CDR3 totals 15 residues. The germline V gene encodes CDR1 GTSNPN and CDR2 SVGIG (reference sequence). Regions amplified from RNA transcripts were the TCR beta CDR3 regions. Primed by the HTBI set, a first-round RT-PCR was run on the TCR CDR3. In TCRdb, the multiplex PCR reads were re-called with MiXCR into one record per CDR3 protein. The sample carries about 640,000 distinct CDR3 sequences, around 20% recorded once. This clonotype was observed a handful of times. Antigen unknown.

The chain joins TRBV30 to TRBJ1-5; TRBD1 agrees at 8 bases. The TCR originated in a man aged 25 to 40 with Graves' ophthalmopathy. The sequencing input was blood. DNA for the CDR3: TGTGCCTGGAGTGTTCAGGGGGCGTTGAATCAGCCCCAGCATTTT. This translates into CAWSVQGALNQPQHF.